Shown below are 25 T cell receptor beta chains from a single sample sequenced in a study of shared clonotypes between healthy human individuals. As defined, naive CD8 cells were CD45RO-negative and positively selected for CCR7, with terminally differentiated effector memory CD45RA+ cells excluded. Some clones are missing from TCRdb's copy, which holds only in-frame ones; the method was immunoSEQ multiplex PCR. In the table there are 600,000 or so clones, about 98% of which are singletons. Material: naive CD8+ T cells sorted from blood. These receptors were obtained from a man aged 25-45 years in good health.

The chain recombines TRBV7-9 with TRBJ1-1; a weak D match, TRBD1 (6 bases). CDR3 length equals 16 residues. V dropped 4 bases and J dropped 0 bases, with 15 bases sitting between them. CDR1 is SEHNR and CDR2 is FQNEAQ in the germline V gene (reference sequence). DNA for the CDR3: TGTGCCAGCAGCTCCCCCGCGACAGGTCTGAACACTGAAGCTTTCTTT. Translation: CASSSPATGLNTEAFF.

The J gene is TRBJ1-5, the V gene TRBV2; D is unclear. CDR3 length: 15 amino acids. V dropped 4 bases and J dropped 0 bases, with 10 bases sitting between them. Germline V gives CDR1 SNHLY, CDR2 FYNNEI. CDR3 sequence reads: CASSASGYSNQPQHF. CDR3 nucleotide sequence: TGTGCCAGCAGTGCGAGTGGGTATAGCAATCAGCCCCAGCATTTT.

CDR3 sequence (DNA): TGTGCCAGCAGCGTAGCGGGAGCGAATTACGAGCAGTACTTC. Protein sequence: CASSVAGANYEQYF. The chain is built from TRBV5-4 and TRBJ2-7; TRBD2 matches at 9 bases. This CDR3 comprises 14 residues. V was pared by 4 bases and J by 4 bases, with 6 bases of the junction left unmatched. Germline V gene data show CDR1 as SGHNT and CDR2 as YYREEE (reference sequence).

The V and J genes are TRBV28 and TRBJ1-5; D unclear. V lost 7 bases and J lost 2, with 21 bases in between. The CDR3 is 17 residues long. The germline V gene has CDR1 MDHEN and CDR2 SYDVKM. The CDR3 bases are TGTGCCAGCATCCCGAAGGGTTGGAATATAGGCAATCAGCCCCAGCATTTT. The encoded protein is CASIPKGWNIGNQPQHF.

This chain connects TRBV11-3 to TRBJ2-5; D possibly corresponds to TRBD2 (6 bases). The CDR3 covers 14 residues. Germline CDR1 is SGHNT and CDR2 is YENEEA. V was pared by 8 bases and J by 2 bases, with 15 bases between. As DNA, the CDR3 is TGTGCCAGCGTCCGCGGGACGATACAAGAGACCCAGTACTTC. It encodes CASVRGTIQETQYF. The full variable domain, rest sourced from reference TRBV11-3 and TRBJ2-5, is EAGVVQSPRYKIIEKKQPVAFWCNPISGHNTLYWYLQNLGQGPELLIRYENEEAVDDSQLPKDRFSAERLKGVDSTLKIQPAELGDSAVYLCASVRGTIQETQYFGPGTRLLVL.

The chain is built from TRBV5-4 and TRBJ2-2; 8 bases agree with TRBD1. Looked up from germline, CDR1 is SGHNT and CDR2 is YYREEE (reference sequence). V was pared by 3 bases and J by 4 bases, with 5 bases of the junction left unmatched. This CDR3 has 15 residues. In DNA form, the CDR3 reads TGTGCCAGCAGCTGGGCAGGGGGCATCACCGGGGAGCTGTTTTTT. Translation: CASSWAGGITGELFF.

This rearrangement joins TRBV27 to TRBJ2-1; no reliable D call. This CDR3 is 12 amino acids long. In germline, CDR1 is MNHEY, CDR2 SMNVEV (reference sequence). Trimming pared 0 bases from V and 7 bases from J, leaving 4 bases between. The CDR3 DNA is TGTGCCAGCAGTTTATCGCCGAATGAGCAGTTCTTC. It translates to CASSLSPNEQFF.

The rearrangement joins TRBV5-4 to TRBJ2-2, with a possible D match to TRBD1 (6 bases). Germline V gene lookup returns CDR1 SGHNT and CDR2 YYREEE (reference sequence). The CDR3 is 16 amino acids. The V and J ends lost 4 bases and 0 bases respectively, with 13 bases between them. CDR3 amino acids: CASSPWDTTNTGELFF. In DNA, the CDR3 is TGTGCCAGCAGCCCCTGGGACACGACGAACACCGGGGAGCTGTTTTTT. The variable domain in full, with the rest retrieved from reference TRBV5-4 and TRBJ2-2, is ETGVTQSPTHLIKTRGQQVTLRCSSQSGHNTVSWYQQALGQGPQFIFQYYREEENGRGNFPPRFSGLQFPNYSSELNVNALELDDSALYLCASSPWDTTNTGELFFGEGSRLTVL.

Details on this clone: This sample also contains other DNA sequences that code for the same CDR3. The rearrangement joins TRBV4-3 to TRBJ2-7; 10 bases fit TRBD2. The V and J ends lost 1 base and 3 bases, in that order; junction bases with no gene match: 3. The CDR3 length is 15 residues. CDR1 LGHNA and CDR2 YSLEER come from the germline V gene. CDR3 sequence: CASSQGASGSYEQYF. Written as DNA, the CDR3 is TGCGCCAGCAGCCAAGGGGCTAGCGGGAGCTACGAGCAGTACTTC.

About this clone: This CDR3 is also generated by other DNA sequences in the sample. This CDR3 is CASRPTVSNQPQHF. For the CDR3, the DNA is TGTGCCAGCAGACCGACGGTCTCCAATCAGCCCCAGCATTTT. This chain links TRBV28 with TRBJ1-5; no clear D. The CDR3 has 14 amino acids. Germline CDR1 and CDR2: MDHEN and SYDVKM. Trimming removed 6 bases at V and 3 bases at J, with 12 bases between.

The chain carries TRBV13 and TRBJ1-4; a possible D gene is TRBD1 (6 bases). Deletions cut 5 bases from V and 1 base from J, with 17 bases between. The length of the CDR3 is 17 residues. Germline CDR1 PRHDT, CDR2 FYEKMQ (reference sequence). Written as DNA, the CDR3 is TGTGCCAGCAGCGAAGGATACAGGGTGTTAACTAATGAAAAACTGTTTTTT. It encodes CASSEGYRVLTNEKLFF.

The rearrangement uses TRBV28 and TRBJ2-7; D gene unclear. This CDR3 region has 14 residues. V was pared by 6 bases and J by 6 bases, with 18 bases between. Germline V gene data show CDR1 as MDHEN and CDR2 as SYDVKM. The CDR3 nucleotides are TGTGCCAGCAGCCCTAGGACCCTTCTGGCCGAGCAGTACTTC. Translation: CASSPRTLLAEQYF.

The CDR3 coding sequence is TGTGCCAGCAGCTTGGAAGGGCAGCACTACGAGCAGTACTTC. It yields the protein CASSLEGQHYEQYF. The chain combines TRBV5-8 with TRBJ2-7; D gene ambiguous. Looked up from germline, CDR1 is SGHTS and CDR2 is YDEGEE. With 0 bases removed from V and 3 bases from J, the gap between germline ends came to 10 bases. This CDR3 region has 14 residues.

The chain is built from TRBV4-1 and TRBJ2-1; no clear D. The V gene lost 1 base and the J gene lost 8 bases, with 9 bases spanning the gap. Germline lookup yields CDR1 MGHRA and CDR2 YSYEKL. This CDR3 region has 13 residues. The CDR3 is CASSQVSADEQFF. CDR3 bases: TGCGCCAGCAGCCAAGTGTCAGCTGATGAGCAGTTCTTC.

The chain combines TRBV2 with TRBJ1-2; unclear D gene. CDR3 size: 14 residues. CDR1 is SNHLY, CDR2 FYNNEI, per germline. Trimming cost V 3 bases and J 4 bases, with 12 bases left between them. In DNA, the CDR3 is TGTGCCAGCAGTGACGTACCTACCTCCTATGGCTACACCTTC. Translating it yields CASSDVPTSYGYTF.

This clone occurred once. J is TRBJ2-1 and V is TRBV14, with D perhaps given as TRBD1 or TRBD2 (5 bases each). Trimming stripped 2 bases from V and 5 bases from J, with 10 bases between. CDR3 length equals 14 residues. Germline V lookup: CDR1 SGHDN, CDR2 FVKESK. CDR3 sequence (DNA): TGTGCCAGCAGCCAACGAGGGACGCACAATGAGCAGTTCTTC. This gives the protein CASSQRGTHNEQFF.

V and J are TRBV28 and TRBJ1-5; no reliable D call. The CDR3 has 14 residues. CDR1 is MDHEN, CDR2 SYDVKM, per germline. V was trimmed by 3 bases and J by 7 bases, leaving 13 bases between them. CDR3 loop: CASSFMWGRQPQHF. The CDR3 DNA reads as TGTGCCAGCAGTTTTATGTGGGGTAGACAGCCCCAGCATTTT.

This rearrangement joins TRBV29-1 to TRBJ2-2; TRBD1 aligns across 7 bases. Germline trimming cut 6 bases from V and 5 bases from J; bases unmatched to any gene: 6. This CDR3 has 13 residues. Germline V gene sequence: CDR1 SQVTM, CDR2 ANQGSEA. The CDR3 DNA reads as TGCAGCGTCGTTAACAGGGGAACCGGGGAGCTGTTTTTT. Amino acids: CSVVNRGTGELFF.

With respect to this clone: This sample also contains other DNA sequences that code for the same CDR3. The V call is TRBV11-3, the J call TRBJ1-1; D unclear. The germline V gene encodes CDR1 SGHNT and CDR2 YENEEA. The CDR3 sequence is 14 residues long. Trimming left V 0 bases short and J 2 bases short, with 7 bases between. The CDR3 loop reads CASSLDSGNTEAFF. DNA for the CDR3: TGTGCCAGCAGCTTAGATTCCGGTAACACTGAAGCTTTCTTT.

The chain carries TRBV7-9 and TRBJ2-7, with 9 positions matching TRBD1. Germline V gene sequence: CDR1 SEHNR, CDR2 FQNEAQ (reference sequence). This CDR3 region has 15 residues. J was trimmed by 7 bases and V by 7 bases; bases with no gene match: 14. The CDR3, as DNA: TGTGCCAGCACCAATACTGGGACAGGGTTTGGGGAGCAGTACTTC. Its translation is CASTNTGTGFGEQYF.

The genes are TRBV7-9 and TRBJ2-1, with 7 nucleotides matching TRBD1. Germline CDR1 SEHNR, CDR2 FQNEAQ (reference sequence). The V and J ends lost 0 bases and 4 bases, in that order; junction bases with no gene match: 3. This CDR3 is built from 15 residues. CDR3 residues: CASSLATGTYNEQFF. In DNA, the CDR3 is TGTGCCAGCAGCTTAGCGACAGGGACATACAATGAGCAGTTCTTC.

V usage is TRBV5-1 and J usage is TRBJ1-3; no clear D. The V end lost 2 bases, the J end lost 0 bases, and 12 bases lay between the germline ends. The CDR3 sequence is 16 residues long. Germline loops: CDR1 SGHRS, CDR2 YFSETQ. CDR3 coding DNA: TGCGCCAGCAGCTTACGGATTGGAAGCTCTGGAAACACCATATATTTT. It encodes CASSLRIGSSGNTIYF.

This clone appeared a single time. The chain couples TRBV7-2 to TRBJ2-7; maybe TRBD2 (5 bases). V lost 1 base to trimming and J lost 3 bases, with 7 bases between them. The CDR3 has 13 residues. CDR1 and CDR2 from the germline V gene are SGHTA and FQGNSA. CDR3 sequence reads: CASSLGEFYEQYF. DNA of the CDR3: TGTGCCAGCAGCTTAGGGGAGTTCTACGAGCAGTACTTC.

The rearrangement uses TRBV18 and TRBJ1-1, with unresolved D. The CDR3 totals 12 residues. The V gene's germline CDR1 is KGHSH and CDR2 LQKENI. Trimming pared 6 bases from V and 4 bases from J, leaving 9 bases between. The CDR3 reads CASSPGFTEAFF. The CDR3 DNA is TGTGCCAGCTCCCCCGGCTTCACTGAAGCTTTCTTT.

The chain is built from TRBV9 and TRBJ2-5, with 9 bases aligning to TRBD1. Germline CDR1 reads SGDLS; CDR2 reads YYNGEE. CDR3 length: 14 amino acids. V lost 4 bases to trimming and J lost 3 bases; unmatched junction nucleotides: 4. The CDR3 protein is CASSPRTGEETQYF. The DNA of the CDR3 is TGTGCCAGCAGCCCGAGGACAGGGGAAGAGACCCAGTACTTC. The full variable domain, in which reference TRBV9 and TRBJ2-5 provide the parts outside the CDR3, is DSGVTQTPKHLITATGQRVTLRCSPRSGDLSVYWYQQSLDQGLQFLIQYYNGEERAKGNILERFSAQQFPDLHSELNLSSLELGDSALYFCASSPRTGEETQYFGPGTRLLVL.